This entry lists 7 T cell receptor beta chains sequenced from one sample in a study of Graves' ophthalmopathy and Graves' hyperthyroidism. Amplification from RNA transcripts yielded the TCR beta CDR3 regions. HTBI-primed first-round RT-PCR preceded second-round multiplex PCR. One entry per CDR3 protein, called by TCRdb with MiXCR from the multiplex PCR reads. The sample lists 560,000 or so distinct CDR3 sequences, roughly 39% occurring once. Sequencing was done on a sample of peripheral blood or thyroid tissue (not recorded which). The source of these receptors is an adult man with Graves' hyperthyroidism.

This clonotype was observed at least ten times. CDR3 nucleotides: TGTGCCAGTAGTGGCAAACCGGACACAATGGGAGCTTTCTTT. Protein sequence: CASSGKPDTMGAFF. The chain recombines TRBV19 with TRBJ1-1; D possibly corresponds to TRBD1 (5 bases). Trimming removed 5 bases at V and 10 bases at J, with 20 bases between. Germline values: CDR1 LNHDA, CDR2 SQIVND (reference sequence). This CDR3 has 14 residues.

In this sample, this clonotype turned up many times. The chain joins TRBV5-1 to TRBJ1-1, with D possibly TRBD1 on 5 matching bases. The CDR3 contains 15 residues. Trimming left V 3 bases short and J 2 bases short, with 14 bases between. Germline loops: CDR1 SGHRS, CDR2 YFSETQ. CDR3 sequence: CASSSSGRRNTEAFF. In DNA, the CDR3 is TGCGCCAGCAGCTCGTCAGGGAGAAGAAACACTGAAGCTTTCTTT.

The gene calls are TRBV7-9 and TRBJ2-1; TRBD1 aligns across 10 bases. The germline CDR1 and CDR2 sequences are SEHNR and FQNEAQ (reference sequence). CDR3 length equals 15 residues. Trimming cost V 5 bases and J 8 bases; bases outside gene matches: 9. Here the CDR3 reads CASSATGTGVDEQFF. The CDR3 nucleotides are TGTGCCAGCAGCGCCACCGGGACAGGGGTCGATGAGCAGTTCTTC.

The chain couples TRBV19 to TRBJ1-5, with D hard to call. The CDR3 contains 15 residues. V gave up 7 bases and J gave up 9 bases, with 22 bases separating them. Germline V CDR1 and CDR2: LNHDA, SQIVND (reference sequence). DNA for the CDR3: TGTGCCAGTACCCAAGCGGGAAGTATCCTCATGCCCCAGCATTTT. It encodes CASTQAGSILMPQHF.

This chain joins TRBV24-1 and TRBJ1-1, with D possibly TRBD1 on 5 matching bases. The germline CDR1 and CDR2 sequences are KGHDR and SFDVKD. V was shortened by 9 bases and J by 1 base, with 11 bases between the two germline ends. The CDR3 loop spans 13 amino acids. The CDR3 DNA is TGTGCCACCGGGGGAGGGACGAACACTGAAGCTTTCTTT. It yields the protein CATGGGTNTEAFF.

The chain couples TRBV4-1 to TRBJ2-7, with D possibly matching TRBD1 (5 bases). The germline V gene has CDR1 MGHRA and CDR2 YSYEKL. This CDR3 is 18 amino acids long. Trimming cost V 1 base and J 3 bases, with 22 bases left between them. For the CDR3, the DNA is TGCGCCAGCAGCCAAGGTCGTCTAGGGGATGGGGTTGACTACGAGCAGTACTTC. Translated: CASSQGRLGDGVDYEQYF.

This clonotype has at least ten counts. The chain links TRBV7-9 to TRBJ2-1, with D perhaps being TRBD1 or TRBD2 (5 bases each). The CDR3 loop spans 15 amino acids. The V gene's germline CDR1 is SEHNR and CDR2 FQNEAQ (reference sequence). With 3 bases removed from V and 5 bases from J, the gap between germline ends came to 14 bases. CDR3 residues: CASSLFQRGNNEQFF. CDR3 coding DNA: TGTGCCAGCAGCTTGTTCCAGAGGGGTAACAATGAGCAGTTCTTC. The entire variable domain, with the rest obtained from reference TRBV7-9 and TRBJ2-1, is as follows: DTGVSQNPRHKITKRGQNVTFRCDPISEHNRLYWYRQTLGQGPEFLTYFQNEAQLEKSRLLSDRFSAERPKGSFSTLEIQRTEQGDSAMYLCASSLFQRGNNEQFFGPGTRLTVL.